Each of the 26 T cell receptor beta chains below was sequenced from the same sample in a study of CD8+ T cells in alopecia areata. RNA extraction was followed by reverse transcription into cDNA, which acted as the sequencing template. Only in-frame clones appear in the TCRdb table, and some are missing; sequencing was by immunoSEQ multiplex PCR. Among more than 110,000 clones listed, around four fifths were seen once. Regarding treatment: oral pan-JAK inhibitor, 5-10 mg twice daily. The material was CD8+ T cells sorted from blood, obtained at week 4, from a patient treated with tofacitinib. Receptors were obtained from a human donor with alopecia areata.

The CDR3 loop is CASSPTGRYTYEQYF. CDR3 in DNA: TGTGCCAGCTCACCAACCGGACGTTACACCTACGAGCAGTACTTC. The chain uses TRBV18 and TRBJ2-7; no definite D call. CDR1 and CDR2 from the germline V gene are KGHSH and LQKENI. The CDR3 covers 15 residues. Trimming shortened V by 2 bases and J by 2 bases, and 13 bases separated the two germline ends.

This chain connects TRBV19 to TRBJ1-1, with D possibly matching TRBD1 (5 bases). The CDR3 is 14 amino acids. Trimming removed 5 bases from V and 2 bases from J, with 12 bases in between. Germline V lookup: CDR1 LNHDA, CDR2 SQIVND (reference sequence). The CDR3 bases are TGTGCCAGTAGTCCGACCGGGGGTAACACTGAAGCTTTCTTT. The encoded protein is CASSPTGGNTEAFF. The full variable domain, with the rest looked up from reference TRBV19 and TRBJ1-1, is DGGITQSPKYLFRKEGQNVTLSCEQNLNHDAMYWYRQDPGQGLRLIYYSQIVNDFQKGDIAEGYSVSREKKESFPLTVTSAQKNPTAFYLCASSPTGGNTEAFFGQGTRLTVV.

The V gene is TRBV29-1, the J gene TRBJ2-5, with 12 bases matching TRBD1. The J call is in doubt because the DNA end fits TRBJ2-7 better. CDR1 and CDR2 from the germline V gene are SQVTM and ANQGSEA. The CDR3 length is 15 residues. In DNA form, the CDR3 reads TGCAGCGTTGAATCGGGACAGGGGGCATGGGGCGAGCAGTACTTC. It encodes CSVESGQGAWGEQYF.

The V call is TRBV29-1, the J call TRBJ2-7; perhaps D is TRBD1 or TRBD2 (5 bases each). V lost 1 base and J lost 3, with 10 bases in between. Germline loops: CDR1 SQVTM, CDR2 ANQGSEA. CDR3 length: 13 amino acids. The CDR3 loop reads CSVEGGEGYEQYF. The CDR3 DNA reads TGCAGCGTTGAAGGAGGGGAAGGCTACGAGCAGTACTTC.

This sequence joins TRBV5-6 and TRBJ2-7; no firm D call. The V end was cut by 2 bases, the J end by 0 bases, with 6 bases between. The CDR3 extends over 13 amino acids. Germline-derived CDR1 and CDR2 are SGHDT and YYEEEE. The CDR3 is CASSFLSSYEQYF. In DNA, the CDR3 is TGTGCCAGCAGCTTTCTCAGCTCCTACGAGCAGTACTTC.

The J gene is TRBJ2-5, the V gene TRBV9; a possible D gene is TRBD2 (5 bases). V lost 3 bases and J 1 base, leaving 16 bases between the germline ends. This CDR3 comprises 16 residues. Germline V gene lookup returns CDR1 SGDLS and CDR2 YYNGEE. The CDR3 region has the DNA TGTGCCAGCAGCGGGGGAATTAGCGCATTCCAAGAGACCCAGTACTTC. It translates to CASSGGISAFQETQYF.

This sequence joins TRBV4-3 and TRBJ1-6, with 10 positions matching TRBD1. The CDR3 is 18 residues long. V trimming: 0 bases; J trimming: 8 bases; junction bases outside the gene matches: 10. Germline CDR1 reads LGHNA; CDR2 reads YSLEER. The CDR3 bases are TGCGCCAGCAGCCAAGAACCCCGGACAGGGGGTGATGATTCACCCCTCCACTTT. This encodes CASSQEPRTGGDDSPLHF.

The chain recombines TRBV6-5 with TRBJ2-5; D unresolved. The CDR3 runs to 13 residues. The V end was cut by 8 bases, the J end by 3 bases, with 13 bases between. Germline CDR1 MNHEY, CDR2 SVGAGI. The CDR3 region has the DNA TGTGCCAGCGGGCCCCATTGGGAAGAGACCCAGTACTTC. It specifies CASGPHWEETQYF.

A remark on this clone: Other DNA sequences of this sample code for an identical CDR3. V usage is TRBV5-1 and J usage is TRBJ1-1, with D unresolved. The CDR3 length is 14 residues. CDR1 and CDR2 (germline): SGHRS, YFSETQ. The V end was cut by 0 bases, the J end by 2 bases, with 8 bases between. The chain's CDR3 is CASSLERPNTEAFF. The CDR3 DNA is TGCGCCAGCAGCTTGGAAAGGCCTAACACTGAAGCTTTCTTT.

The CDR3 DNA reads as TGTGCCAGCAGCCCTGGACATAGCCTTTCCTACGAGCAGTACTTC. It yields the protein CASSPGHSLSYEQYF. J is TRBJ2-7 and V is TRBV5-5, with a tentative D call TRBD1 (5 bases). V lost 4 bases and J lost 1, with 15 bases in between. Per germline, CDR1 SGHKS and CDR2 YYEKEE (reference sequence). This CDR3 contains 15 residues.

CDR3 amino acids: CSVNGLADSYNEQFF. CDR3 nucleotides: TGCAGCGTTAACGGACTAGCGGACTCCTACAATGAGCAGTTCTTC. This chain joins TRBV29-1 and TRBJ2-1, with 10 bases aligning to TRBD2. This CDR3 region has 15 residues. Germline assignment: CDR1 SQVTM and CDR2 ANQGSEA. Trimming took 5 bases from V and 0 from J; bases not matched to a gene: 4.

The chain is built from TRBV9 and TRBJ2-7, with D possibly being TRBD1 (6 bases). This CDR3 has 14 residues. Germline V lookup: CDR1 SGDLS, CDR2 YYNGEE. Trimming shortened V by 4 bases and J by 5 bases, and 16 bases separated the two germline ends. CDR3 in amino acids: CASSPWGRQDEQYF. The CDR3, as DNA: TGTGCCAGCAGCCCATGGGGGCGACAGGACGAGCAGTACTTC.

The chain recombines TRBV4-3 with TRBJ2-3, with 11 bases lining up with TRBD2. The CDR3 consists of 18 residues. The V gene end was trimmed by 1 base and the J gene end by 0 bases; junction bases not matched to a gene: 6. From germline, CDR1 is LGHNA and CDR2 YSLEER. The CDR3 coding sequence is TGCGCCAGCAGCCAAGGGCTAGCGGGGGGCGGGAGCACAGATACGCAGTATTTT. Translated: CASSQGLAGGGSTDTQYF.

CDR3 nucleotides: TGTGCCAGCACCCCCGGACAGGGGTCGTACGAGCAGTACTTC. Translated, it gives CASTPGQGSYEQYF. The chain uses TRBV7-9 and TRBJ2-5; 9 nucleotides agree with TRBD1. Near its end, the DNA agrees better with TRBJ2-7, so the J call may be wrong. CDR3 length: 14 residues. CDR1 is SEHNR, CDR2 FQNEAQ, per germline (reference sequence).

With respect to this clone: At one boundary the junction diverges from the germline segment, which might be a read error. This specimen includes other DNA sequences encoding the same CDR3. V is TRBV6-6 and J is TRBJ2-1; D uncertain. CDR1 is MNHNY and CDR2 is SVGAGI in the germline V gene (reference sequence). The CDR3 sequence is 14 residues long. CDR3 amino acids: CASSYSLSYNEQFF. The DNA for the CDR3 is TGCGCCAGCAGTTACTCCCTGAGTTACAATGAGCAGTTCTTC.

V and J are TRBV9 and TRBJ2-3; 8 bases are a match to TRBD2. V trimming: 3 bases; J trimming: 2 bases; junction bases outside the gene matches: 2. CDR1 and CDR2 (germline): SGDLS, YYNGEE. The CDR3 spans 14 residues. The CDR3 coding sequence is TGTGCCAGCAGCGCGCGGGGGGCCACAGATACGCAGTATTTT. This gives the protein CASSARGATDTQYF. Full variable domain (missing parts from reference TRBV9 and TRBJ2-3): DSGVTQTPKHLITATGQRVTLRCSPRSGDLSVYWYQQSLDQGLQFLIQYYNGEERAKGNILERFSAQQFPDLHSELNLSSLELGDSALYFCASSARGATDTQYFGPGTRLTVL.

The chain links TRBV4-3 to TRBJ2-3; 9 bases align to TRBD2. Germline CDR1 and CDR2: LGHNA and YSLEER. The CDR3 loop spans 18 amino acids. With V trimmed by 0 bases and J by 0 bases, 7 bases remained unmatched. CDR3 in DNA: TGCGCCAGCAGCCAAGATCTGGTAGCGGGGGTCAGCACAGATACGCAGTATTTT. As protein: CASSQDLVAGVSTDTQYF.

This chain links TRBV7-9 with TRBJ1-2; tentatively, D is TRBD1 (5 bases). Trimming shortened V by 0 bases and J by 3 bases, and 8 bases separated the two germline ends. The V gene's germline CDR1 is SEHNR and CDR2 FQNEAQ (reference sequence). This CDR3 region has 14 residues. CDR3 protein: CASSLALGDYGYTF. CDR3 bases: TGTGCCAGCAGCTTAGCGTTGGGGGACTATGGCTACACCTTC.

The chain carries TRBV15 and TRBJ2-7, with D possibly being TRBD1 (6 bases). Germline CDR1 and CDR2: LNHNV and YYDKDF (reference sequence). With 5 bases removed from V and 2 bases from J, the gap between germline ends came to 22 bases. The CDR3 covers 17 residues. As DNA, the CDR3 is TGTGCCACCAGCCCAGGAACGGGAAGGGGGAAAGCCTACGAGCAGTACTTC. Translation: CATSPGTGRGKAYEQYF.

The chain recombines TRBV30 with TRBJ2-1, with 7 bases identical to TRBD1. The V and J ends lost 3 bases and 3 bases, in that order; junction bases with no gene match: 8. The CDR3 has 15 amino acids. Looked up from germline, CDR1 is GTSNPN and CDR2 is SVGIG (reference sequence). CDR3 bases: TGTGCCTGGAGCGTACAGGGGACCTACTACAATGAGCAGTTCTTC. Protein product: CAWSVQGTYYNEQFF.

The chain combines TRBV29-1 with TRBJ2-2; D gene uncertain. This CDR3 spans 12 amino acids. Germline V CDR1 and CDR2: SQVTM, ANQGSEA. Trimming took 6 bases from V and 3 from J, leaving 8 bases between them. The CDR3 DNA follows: TGCAGCGTGGCTGCGGACACCGGGGAGCTGTTTTTT. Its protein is CSVAADTGELFF.

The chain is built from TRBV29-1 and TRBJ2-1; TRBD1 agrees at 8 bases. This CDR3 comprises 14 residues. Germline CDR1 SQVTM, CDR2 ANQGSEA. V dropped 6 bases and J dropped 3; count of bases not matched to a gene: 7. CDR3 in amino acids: CSVTPGQDYNEQFF. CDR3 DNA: TGCAGCGTCACACCGGGACAGGACTACAATGAGCAGTTCTTC.

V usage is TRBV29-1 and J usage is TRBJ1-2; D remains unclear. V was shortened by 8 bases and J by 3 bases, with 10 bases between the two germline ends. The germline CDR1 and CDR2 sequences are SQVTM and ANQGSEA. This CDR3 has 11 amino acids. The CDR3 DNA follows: TGCAGCACCGGACGCGACTATGGCTACACCTTC. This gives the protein CSTGRDYGYTF.

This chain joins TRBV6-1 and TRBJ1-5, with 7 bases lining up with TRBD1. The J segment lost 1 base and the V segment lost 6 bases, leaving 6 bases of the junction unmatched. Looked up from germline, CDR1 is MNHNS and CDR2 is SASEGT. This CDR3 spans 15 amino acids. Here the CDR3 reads CASRPVDRSNQPQHF. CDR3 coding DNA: TGTGCCAGCAGACCCGTGGACAGGAGCAATCAGCCCCAGCATTTT.

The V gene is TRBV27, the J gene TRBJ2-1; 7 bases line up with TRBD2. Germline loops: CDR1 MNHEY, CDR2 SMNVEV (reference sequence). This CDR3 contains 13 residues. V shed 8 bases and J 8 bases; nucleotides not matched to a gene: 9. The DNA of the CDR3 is TGTGCCAGCCAGCACTTCGCGGGAGATGAGCAGTTCTTC. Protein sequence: CASQHFAGDEQFF.

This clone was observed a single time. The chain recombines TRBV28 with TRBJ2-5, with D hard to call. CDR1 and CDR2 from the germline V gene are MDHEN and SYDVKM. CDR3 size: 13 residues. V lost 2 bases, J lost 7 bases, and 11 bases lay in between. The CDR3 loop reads CASSLEVRSTQYF. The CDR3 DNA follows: TGTGCCAGCAGTTTAGAGGTCCGTTCGACCCAGTACTTC.